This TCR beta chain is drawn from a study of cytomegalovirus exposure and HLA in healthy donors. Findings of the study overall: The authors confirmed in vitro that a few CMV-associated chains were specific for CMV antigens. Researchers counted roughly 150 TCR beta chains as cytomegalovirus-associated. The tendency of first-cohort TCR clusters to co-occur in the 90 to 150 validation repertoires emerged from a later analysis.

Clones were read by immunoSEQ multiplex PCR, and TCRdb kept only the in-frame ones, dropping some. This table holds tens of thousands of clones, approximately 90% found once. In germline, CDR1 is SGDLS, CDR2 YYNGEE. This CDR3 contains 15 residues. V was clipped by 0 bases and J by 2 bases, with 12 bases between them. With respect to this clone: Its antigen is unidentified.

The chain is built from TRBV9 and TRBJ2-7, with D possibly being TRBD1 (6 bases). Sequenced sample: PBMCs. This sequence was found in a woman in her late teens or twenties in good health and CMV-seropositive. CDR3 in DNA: TGTGCCAGCAGCGTAGGTGTAGGGGGTACCTACGAGCAGTACTTC. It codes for CASSVGVGGTYEQYF.